Listed below are T cell receptor beta chains from one sample, sequenced in a study of identical twins. TCRdb processed the 5' RACE reads anew with MiXCR; each CDR3 protein has one entry. The data show 450,000 to 650,000 distinct CDR3 sequences, 9% to 10% seen once. This same sample was also taken into another study, of yellow fever vaccine responses in identical twins.

The sequenced material came from PBMCs. All receptors come from a young woman in good health. Each CDR3 is given with its conserved first and last residue. D genes are given only for firm matches. Clone size appears in some rows only: once, few, many, or a class for an expanded clone.

D gene	clone size	V gene	J gene	CDR3 protein	CDR3 DNA
.	many	TRBV5-8	TRBJ2-7	CASSLGLQSWGEQYF	TGTGCCAGCAGCTTGGGATTACAGAGTTGGGGCGAGCAGTACTTC
.	.	TRBV7-7	TRBJ2-1	CASSRNILNNEQFF	TGTGCTAGCAGCCGCAATATCCTAAACAATGAGCAGTTCTTC
.	few	TRBV5-1	TRBJ2-3	CASNIGTPRADTQYF	TGCGCCAGCAACATTGGGACTCCCAGGGCAGATACGCAGTATTTT
TRBD2	.	TRBV20-1	TRBJ2-4	CSANGGTNAKNIQYF	TGCAGTGCAAACGGCGGGACTAACGCCAAAAACATTCAGTACTTC
TRBD2	many	TRBV28	TRBJ2-3	CAIGTSEGTDTQYF	TGTGCCATCGGGACTAGCGAAGGCACAGATACGCAGTATTTT
TRBD2	few	TRBV7-9	TRBJ2-7	CASSQTSPNPGEQYF	TGTGCCAGCAGCCAGACTAGCCCAAACCCTGGCGAGCAGTACTTC
.	.	TRBV2	TRBJ2-7	CASISLQGLSSYEQYF	TGTGCCAGCATCAGTCTTCAGGGGCTTAGCTCCTACGAGCAGTACTTC
.	few	TRBV5-1	TRBJ1-2	CASTPGGPANYGYTF	TGCGCCAGCACCCCGGGGGGGCCCGCTAACTATGGCTACACCTTC
.	few	TRBV6-1	TRBJ2-2	CASSEIRVYTGELFF	TGTGCCAGCAGTGAAATCAGGGTTTACACCGGGGAGCTGTTTTTT
.	.	TRBV19	TRBJ2-7	CASSIPPIASYEQYF	TGTGCCAGTAGTATTCCCCCTATCGCCTCCTACGAGCAGTACTTC
TRBD1	.	TRBV7-9	TRBJ2-2	CASSQAGTGGSGELFF	TGTGCCAGCAGCCAAGCCGGGACAGGGGGCTCCGGGGAGCTGTTTTTT
.	many	TRBV7-2	TRBJ1-5	CASNPAGGNQPQHF	TGTGCCAGCAACCCAGCGGGTGGCAATCAGCCCCAGCATTTT
TRBD2	.	TRBV30	TRBJ2-7	CAWSVGLAEPYEQYF	TGTGCCTGGAGTGTGGGACTAGCGGAACCCTACGAGCAGTACTTC
.	few	TRBV28	TRBJ2-3	CASSLPGQLITDTQYF	TGTGCCAGCAGTTTACCCGGACAATTGATAACAGATACGCAGTATTTT
TRBD1	.	TRBV7-2	TRBJ1-5	CASSLHGTGGDQPQHF	TGTGCCAGCAGCCTACATGGGACAGGGGGCGATCAGCCCCAGCATTTT
.	.	TRBV11-3	TRBJ2-2	CASSVQDTGELFF	TGTGCCAGCAGCGTACAGGATACCGGGGAGCTGTTTTTT
.	few	TRBV20-1	TRBJ2-3	CSARDLSPGTDTQYF	TGCAGTGCTAGAGATTTGTCCCCCGGGACAGATACGCAGTATTTT
.	.	TRBV20-1	TRBJ2-7	CSARDGRRLGNYEQYF	TGCAGTGCTAGAGATGGTCGTCGACTCGGAAACTACGAGCAGTACTTC
.	many	TRBV6-4	TRBJ2-2	CASSDRDYGELFF	TGTGCCAGCAGCGACCGGGATTACGGGGAGCTGTTTTTT
.	.	TRBV15	TRBJ1-1	CATSSPRNLNTEAFF	TGTGCCACCAGCAGCCCGCGCAACTTGAACACTGAAGCTTTCTTT
.	.	TRBV15	TRBJ2-7	CATSRDMMASEQYF	TGTGCCACCAGCAGAGATATGATGGCGTCCGAGCAGTACTTC
TRBD1	.	TRBV12-3/TRBV12-4	TRBJ2-2	CASRGTGGAPGELFF	TGTGCCAGCAGGGGGACAGGGGGCGCGCCCGGGGAGCTGTTTTTT
.	.	TRBV7-2	TRBJ2-3	CASSLGPRRTDTQYF	TGTGCCAGCAGCTTAGGACCGCGGAGGACAGATACGCAGTATTTT
.	few	TRBV28	TRBJ2-7	CASNGDPYEQYF	TGTGCCAGCAACGGGGATCCCTACGAGCAGTACTTC
.	many	TRBV10-3	TRBJ2-5	CAISEPPRQTQYF	TGTGCCATCAGTGAACCCCCGCGGCAGACCCAGTACTTC
TRBD2	few	TRBV9	TRBJ2-7	CASSGSGGVYEQYF	TGTGCCAGCAGCGGTAGCGGGGGGGTCTACGAGCAGTACTTC
.	many	TRBV3-1	TRBJ2-7	CASSQDPWTDVSYEQYF	TGTGCCAGCAGCCAAGACCCATGGACAGACGTCTCCTACGAGCAGTACTTC
TRBD2	.	TRBV12-3/TRBV12-4	TRBJ2-3	CASRPGTSGGAWADTQYF	TGTGCCAGCAGGCCCGGGACTAGCGGGGGGGCCTGGGCAGATACGCAGTATTTT
TRBD1	few	TRBV6-1	TRBJ2-1	CDVSDRGQNEQFF	TGTGACGTCAGTGATAGGGGGCAGAATGAGCAGTTCTTC
.	few	TRBV21-1	TRBJ1-2	CASSKGPHGYTF	TGTGCCAGCAGCAAAGGGCCTCATGGCTACACCTTC
.	many	TRBV11-1	TRBJ2-1	CASSPIADEQFF	TGTGCCAGCAGCCCCATTGCCGATGAGCAGTTCTTC
.	many	TRBV7-6	TRBJ1-2	CASSLARTDYGYTF	TGTGCCAGCAGCTTAGCCCGAACGGACTATGGCTACACCTTC
TRBD1	many	TRBV6-1	TRBJ2-4	CASSSGTVAKNIQYF	TGTGCCAGCAGCTCCGGGACAGTAGCCAAAAACATTCAGTACTTC
.	many	TRBV2	TRBJ2-1	CASSEGRYNEQFF	TGTGCCAGCAGTGAAGGAAGGTACAATGAGCAGTTCTTC
.	few	TRBV29-1	TRBJ2-7	CSGGWRGEQYF	TGCAGCGGGGGGTGGAGAGGCGAGCAGTACTTC
TRBD1	many	TRBV28	TRBJ2-5	CASSPHTGTGSSETQYF	TGTGCCAGCAGTCCCCATACCGGGACAGGTTCCAGTGAGACCCAGTACTTC
.	few	TRBV20-1	TRBJ1-4	CSALGGAGEKLFF	TGCAGTGCTCTAGGGGGGGCCGGTGAAAAACTGTTTTTT
TRBD1	.	TRBV15	TRBJ2-1	CATSRDHRQGARDEQFF	TGTGCCACCAGCAGAGATCATCGACAGGGGGCTCGGGATGAGCAGTTCTTC
.	few	TRBV15	TRBJ2-2	CATSSHAGELFF	TGTGCCACCAGCAGTCATGCCGGGGAGCTGTTTTTT